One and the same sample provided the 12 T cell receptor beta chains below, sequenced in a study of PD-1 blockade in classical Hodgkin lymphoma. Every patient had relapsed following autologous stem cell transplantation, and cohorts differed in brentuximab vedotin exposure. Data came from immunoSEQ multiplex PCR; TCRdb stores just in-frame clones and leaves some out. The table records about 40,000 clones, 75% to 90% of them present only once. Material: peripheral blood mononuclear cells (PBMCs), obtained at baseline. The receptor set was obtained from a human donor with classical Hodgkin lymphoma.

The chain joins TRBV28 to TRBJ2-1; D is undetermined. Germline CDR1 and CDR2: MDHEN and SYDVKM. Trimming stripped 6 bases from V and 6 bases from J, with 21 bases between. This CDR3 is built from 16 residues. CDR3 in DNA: TGTGCCAGCAGCTCTATCGGAATGAGTACCACCAATGAGCAGTTCTTC. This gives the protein CASSSIGMSTTNEQFF.

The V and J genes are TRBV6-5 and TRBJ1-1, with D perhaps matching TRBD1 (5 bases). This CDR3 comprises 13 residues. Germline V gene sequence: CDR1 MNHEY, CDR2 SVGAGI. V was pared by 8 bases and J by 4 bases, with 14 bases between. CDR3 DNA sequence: TGTGCCAGCCTCCCCGGGGGAGCCACTGAAGCTTTCTTT. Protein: CASLPGGATEAFF.

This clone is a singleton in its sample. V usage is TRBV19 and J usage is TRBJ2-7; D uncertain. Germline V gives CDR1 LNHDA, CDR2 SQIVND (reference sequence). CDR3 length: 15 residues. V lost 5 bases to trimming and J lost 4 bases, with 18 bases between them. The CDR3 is CASSSLWSSDYEQYF. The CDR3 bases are TGTGCCAGTAGTTCCCTTTGGTCCTCTGATTACGAGCAGTACTTC.

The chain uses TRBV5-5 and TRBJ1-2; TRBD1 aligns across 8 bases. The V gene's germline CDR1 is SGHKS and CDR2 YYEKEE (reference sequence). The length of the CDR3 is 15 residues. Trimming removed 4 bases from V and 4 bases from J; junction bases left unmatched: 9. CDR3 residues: CASSTDRGLSYGYTF. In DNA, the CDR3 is TGTGCCAGCAGCACCGACAGGGGATTATCCTATGGCTACACCTTC.

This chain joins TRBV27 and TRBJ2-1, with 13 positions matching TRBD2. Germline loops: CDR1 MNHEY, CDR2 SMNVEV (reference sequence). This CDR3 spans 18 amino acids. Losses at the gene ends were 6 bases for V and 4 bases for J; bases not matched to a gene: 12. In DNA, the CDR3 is TGTGCCAGCAGGTCACTAGCGGGGGGGCTAGGATCGTACAATGAGCAGTTCTTC. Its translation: CASRSLAGGLGSYNEQFF.

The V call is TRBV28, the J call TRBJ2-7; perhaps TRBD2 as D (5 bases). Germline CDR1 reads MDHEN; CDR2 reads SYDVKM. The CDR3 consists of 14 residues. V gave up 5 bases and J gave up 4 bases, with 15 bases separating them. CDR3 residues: CASSGSASGYEQYF. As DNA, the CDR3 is TGTGCCAGCAGTGGTAGCGCCTCCGGGTACGAGCAGTACTTC.

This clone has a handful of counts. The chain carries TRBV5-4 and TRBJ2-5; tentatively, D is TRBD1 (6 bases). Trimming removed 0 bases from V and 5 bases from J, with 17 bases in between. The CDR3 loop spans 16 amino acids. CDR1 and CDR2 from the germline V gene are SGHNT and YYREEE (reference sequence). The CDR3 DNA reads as TGTGCCAGCAGCTTGGACTCACAGGGTTTCGGGGAGACCCAGTACTTC. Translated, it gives CASSLDSQGFGETQYF.

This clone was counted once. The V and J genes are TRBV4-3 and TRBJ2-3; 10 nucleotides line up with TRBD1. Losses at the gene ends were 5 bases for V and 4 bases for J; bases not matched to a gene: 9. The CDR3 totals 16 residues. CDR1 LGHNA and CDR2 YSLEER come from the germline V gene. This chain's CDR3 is CASSGLGQGTSDTQYF. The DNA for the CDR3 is TGCGCCAGCAGCGGCCTGGGACAGGGGACTTCAGATACGCAGTATTTT.

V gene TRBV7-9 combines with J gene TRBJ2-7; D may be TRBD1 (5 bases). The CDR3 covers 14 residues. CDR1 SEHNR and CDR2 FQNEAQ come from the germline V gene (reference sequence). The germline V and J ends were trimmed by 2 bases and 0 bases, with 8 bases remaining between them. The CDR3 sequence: CASSLQGSSYEQYF. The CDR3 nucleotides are TGTGCCAGCAGCTTACAGGGCAGCTCCTACGAGCAGTACTTC.

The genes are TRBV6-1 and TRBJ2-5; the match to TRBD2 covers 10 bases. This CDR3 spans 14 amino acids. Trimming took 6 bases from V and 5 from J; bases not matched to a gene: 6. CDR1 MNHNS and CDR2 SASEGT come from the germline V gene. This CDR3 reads CASRALAGVETQYF. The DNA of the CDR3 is TGTGCCAGCAGGGCCCTAGCGGGAGTTGAGACCCAGTACTTC.

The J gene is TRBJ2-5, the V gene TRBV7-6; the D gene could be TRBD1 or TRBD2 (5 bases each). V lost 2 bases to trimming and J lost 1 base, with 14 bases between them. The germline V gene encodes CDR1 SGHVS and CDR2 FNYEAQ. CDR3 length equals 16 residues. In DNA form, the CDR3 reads TGTGCCAGCAGCTTATGGGGGAACATACCCCAAGAGACCCAGTACTTC. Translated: CASSLWGNIPQETQYF.

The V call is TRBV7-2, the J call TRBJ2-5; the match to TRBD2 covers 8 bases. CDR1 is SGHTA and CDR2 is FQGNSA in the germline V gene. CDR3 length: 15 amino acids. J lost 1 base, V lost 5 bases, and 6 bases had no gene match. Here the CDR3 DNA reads TGTGCCAGCAGCATCCCCACTAGCGGCCAAGAGACCCAGTACTTC. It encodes CASSIPTSGQETQYF.